Sequencing of this T cell receptor (beta chain) was carried out in a study of cytomegalovirus exposure and HLA in healthy donors. Notes on the study in general: Association of 17,000 or so TCR beta sequences with HLA alleles was found at 0.05 false discovery rate in a later analysis. What a later analysis showed was that several of the most significant clusters appeared linked to common viral pathogens. Reported performance of the classifier showed diagnosis of cytomegalovirus status with high specificity and sensitivity. In a later analysis, TCR beta V- and J-gene trimming was associated with a missense DCLRE1C variant.

This CDR3 has 16 residues. Trimming cost V 3 bases and J 4 bases, with 19 bases left between them. Germline V gene data show CDR1 as SGHTS and CDR2 as YDEGEE. This clone was recorded once. As yet, its antigen is unknown. Use of 60 Vbeta and 13 Jbeta primers characterized the PCR. TCRdb's copy holds only in-frame clones and misses some; the assay was immunoSEQ multiplex PCR. Among roughly 200,000 clones, 80% were seen once, and the ten largest hold about 0.63%. The sample comprised PBMCs. This receptor was taken from a boy aged 5-17 years in good health and CMV-seronegative. The chain carries TRBV5-8 and TRBJ1-2; possible D gene TRBD1, 6 bases. The CDR3 nucleotides are TGTGCCAGCAGCTCCCCATTTGGGGGCGCCGTCTATGGCTACACCTTC. Translating it yields CASSSPFGGAVYGYTF.